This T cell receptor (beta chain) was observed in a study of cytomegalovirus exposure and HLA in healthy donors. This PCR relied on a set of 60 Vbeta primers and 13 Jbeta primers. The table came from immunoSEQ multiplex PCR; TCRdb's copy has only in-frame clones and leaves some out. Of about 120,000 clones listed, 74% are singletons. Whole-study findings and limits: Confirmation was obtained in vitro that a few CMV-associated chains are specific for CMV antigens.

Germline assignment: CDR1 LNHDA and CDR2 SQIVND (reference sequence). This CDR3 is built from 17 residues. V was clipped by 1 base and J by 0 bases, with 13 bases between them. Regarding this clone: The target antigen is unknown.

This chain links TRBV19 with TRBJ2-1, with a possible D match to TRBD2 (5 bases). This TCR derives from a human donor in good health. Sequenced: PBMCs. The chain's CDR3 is CASSIAPDWSSYNEQFF. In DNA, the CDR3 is TGTGCCAGTAGTATAGCCCCGGACTGGAGCTCCTACAATGAGCAGTTCTTC.